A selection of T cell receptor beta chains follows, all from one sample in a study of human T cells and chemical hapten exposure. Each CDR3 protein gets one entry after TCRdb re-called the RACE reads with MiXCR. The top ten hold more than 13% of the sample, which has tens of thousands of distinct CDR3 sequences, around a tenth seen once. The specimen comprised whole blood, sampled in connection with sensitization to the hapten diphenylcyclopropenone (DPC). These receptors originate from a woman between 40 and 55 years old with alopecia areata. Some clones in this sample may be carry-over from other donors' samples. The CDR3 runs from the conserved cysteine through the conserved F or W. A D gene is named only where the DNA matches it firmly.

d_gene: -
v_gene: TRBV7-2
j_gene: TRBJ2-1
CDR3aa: CASSLSPGRYNEQFF

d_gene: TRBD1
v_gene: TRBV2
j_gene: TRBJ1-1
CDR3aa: CALDQGAGAEAFF

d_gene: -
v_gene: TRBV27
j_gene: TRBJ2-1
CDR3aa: CASSLFGNGIEQFF

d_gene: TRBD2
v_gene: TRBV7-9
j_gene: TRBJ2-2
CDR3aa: CASSSSLAGRDTGELFF

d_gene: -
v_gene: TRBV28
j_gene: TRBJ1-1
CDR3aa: CASSSYQGWANTEAFF

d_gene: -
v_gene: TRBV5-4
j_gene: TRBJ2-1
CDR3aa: CASSLRVAKGSLYNEQFF

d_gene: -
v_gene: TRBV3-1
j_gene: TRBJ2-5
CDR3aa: CASSQDFGEAYQETQYF

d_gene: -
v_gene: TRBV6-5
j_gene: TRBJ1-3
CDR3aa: CASSPKTGASSGNTIYF

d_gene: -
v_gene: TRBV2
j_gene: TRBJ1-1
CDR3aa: CASRVDNTEAFF

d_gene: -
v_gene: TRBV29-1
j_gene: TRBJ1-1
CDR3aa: CSASDSREAFF

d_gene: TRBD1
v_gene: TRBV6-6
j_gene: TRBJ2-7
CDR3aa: CASNSDRSEQYF

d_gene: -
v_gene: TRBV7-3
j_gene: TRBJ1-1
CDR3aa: CASSLIGEGTEAFF

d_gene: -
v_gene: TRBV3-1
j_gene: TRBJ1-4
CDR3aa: CASSQGRGANEKLFF

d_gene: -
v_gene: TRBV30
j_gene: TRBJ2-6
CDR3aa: CAWSVVLGRNSGANVLTF

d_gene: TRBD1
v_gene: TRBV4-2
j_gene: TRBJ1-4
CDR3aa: CASSQGTGTVDEKLFF

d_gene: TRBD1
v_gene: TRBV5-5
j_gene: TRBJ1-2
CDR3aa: CASSLARGLAGYTF

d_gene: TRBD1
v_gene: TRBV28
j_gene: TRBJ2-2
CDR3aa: CASSPYGTGFNTGELFF

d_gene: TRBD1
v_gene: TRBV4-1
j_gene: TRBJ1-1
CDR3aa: CASTHPGGPRQREAFF

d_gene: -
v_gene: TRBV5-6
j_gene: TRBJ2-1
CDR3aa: CASRSDSLPYNEQFF

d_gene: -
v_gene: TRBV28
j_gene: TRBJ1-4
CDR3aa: CASSLSHKRFF

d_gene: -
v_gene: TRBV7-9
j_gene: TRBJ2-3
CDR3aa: CASSLPYTQYF

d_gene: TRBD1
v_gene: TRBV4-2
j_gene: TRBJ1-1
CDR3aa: CASSQIQTEGARTEAFF

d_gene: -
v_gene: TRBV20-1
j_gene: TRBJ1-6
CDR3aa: CSARGATNSPLHF

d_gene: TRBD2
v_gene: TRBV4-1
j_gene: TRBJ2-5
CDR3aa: CASSQESRGGETQYF

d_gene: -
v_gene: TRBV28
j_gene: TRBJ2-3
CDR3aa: CASSFGGATDTQYF

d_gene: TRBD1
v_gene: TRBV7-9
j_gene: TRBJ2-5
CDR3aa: CASSLDRGQETQYF

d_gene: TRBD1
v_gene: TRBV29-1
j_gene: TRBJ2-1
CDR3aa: CSDRGRIGEQFF

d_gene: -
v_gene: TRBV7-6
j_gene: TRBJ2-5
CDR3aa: CASSSWAGPQKETQYF

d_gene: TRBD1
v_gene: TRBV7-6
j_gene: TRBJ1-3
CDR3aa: CASSLTGEGNTIYF

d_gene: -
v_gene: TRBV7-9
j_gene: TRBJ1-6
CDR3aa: CASSLSAHNSPLHF

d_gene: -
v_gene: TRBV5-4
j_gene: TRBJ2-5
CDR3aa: CASSFGSGTSETQYF

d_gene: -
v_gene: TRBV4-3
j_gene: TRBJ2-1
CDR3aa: CASSQDPLGGANEQFF

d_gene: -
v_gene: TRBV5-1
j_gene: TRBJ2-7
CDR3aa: CASSAGQLYEQYF

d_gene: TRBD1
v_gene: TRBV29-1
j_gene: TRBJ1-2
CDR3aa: CSVLTGNNYGYTF

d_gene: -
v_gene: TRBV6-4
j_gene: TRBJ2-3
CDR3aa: CASSEEAASTDTQYF

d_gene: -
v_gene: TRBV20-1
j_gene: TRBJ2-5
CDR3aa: CSARAPGRGLQETQYF

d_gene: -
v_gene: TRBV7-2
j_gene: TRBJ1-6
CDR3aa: CASSLGSVTRSPLHF

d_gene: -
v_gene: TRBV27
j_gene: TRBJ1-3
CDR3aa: CASSLNGFYSGNTIYF

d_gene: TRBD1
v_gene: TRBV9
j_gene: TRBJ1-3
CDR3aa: CASSATGGQRNTIYF

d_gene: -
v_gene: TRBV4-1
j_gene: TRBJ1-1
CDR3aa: CASSQDLFRARGAFF

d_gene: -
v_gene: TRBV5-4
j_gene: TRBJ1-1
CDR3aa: CASSSLRDTEAFF

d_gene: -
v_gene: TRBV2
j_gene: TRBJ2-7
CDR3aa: CASSDRRPGEQYF

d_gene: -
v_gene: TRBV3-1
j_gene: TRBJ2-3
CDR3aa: CASSLLALSGTDTQYF